This TCR beta chain was found in a study of PD-L1 blockade in urothelial cancer. The J segment lost 6 bases and the V segment lost 4 bases, leaving 9 bases of the junction unmatched. The germline V gene encodes CDR1 GTSNPN and CDR2 SVGIG (reference sequence). This CDR3 has 15 residues. The data were produced by immunoSEQ multiplex PCR, yet TCRdb's version contains in-frame clones alone and is incomplete. The sample includes more than 55,000 clones, roughly 86% of them seen just once. V usage is TRBV30 and J usage is TRBJ1-1; 12 bases map to TRBD1. Sequenced here: PBMCs, sampled around atezolizumab (anti-PD-L1) treatment. This receptor was identified in a man in his fifties or sixties with urothelial cancer. CDR3 in amino acids: CAWKKKGQGAAEAFF. For the CDR3, the DNA is TGTGCCTGGAAGAAGAAGGGACAGGGGGCTGCTGAAGCTTTCTTT.